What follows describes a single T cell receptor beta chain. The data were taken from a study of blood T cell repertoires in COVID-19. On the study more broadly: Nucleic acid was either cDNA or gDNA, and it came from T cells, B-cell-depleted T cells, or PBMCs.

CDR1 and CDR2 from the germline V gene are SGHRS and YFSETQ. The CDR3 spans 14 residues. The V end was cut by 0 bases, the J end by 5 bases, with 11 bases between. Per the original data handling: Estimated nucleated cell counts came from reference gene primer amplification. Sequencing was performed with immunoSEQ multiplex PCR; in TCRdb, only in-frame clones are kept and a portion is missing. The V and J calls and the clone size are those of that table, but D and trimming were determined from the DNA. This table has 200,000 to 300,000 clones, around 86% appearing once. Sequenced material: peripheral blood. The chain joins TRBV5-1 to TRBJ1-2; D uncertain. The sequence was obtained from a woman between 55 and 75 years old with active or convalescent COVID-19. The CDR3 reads CASSLADPTYGYTF. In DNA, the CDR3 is TGCGCCAGCAGCTTGGCGGATCCGACTTATGGCTACACCTTC.